The 22 T cell receptor beta chains listed next were all sequenced from one sample in a study of T cells in Graves' hyperthyroidism and ophthalmopathy. TCR beta CDR3 region amplification was performed from RNA transcripts. First-round RT-PCR of the TCR CDR3 relied on the HTBI primer set. TCRdb redid the calling of the multiplex PCR reads with MiXCR, one entry per CDR3 protein. The top ten clones hold roughly 20% of a sample with around 400,000 distinct CDR3 sequences, approximately 14% of them seen once. Material for sequencing was blood. The receptors were sampled from a woman aged 55-75 years with Graves' ophthalmopathy.

At least ten counts were recorded for this clonotype. V is TRBV20-1 and J is TRBJ2-3, with D perhaps matching TRBD2 (6 bases). Germline assignment: CDR1 DFQATT and CDR2 SNEGSKA (reference sequence). The CDR3 contains 14 residues. The V end was cut by 2 bases, the J end by 2 bases, with 11 bases between. The CDR3 loop reads CSARPGSSTDTQYF. CDR3 DNA sequence: TGCAGTGCTAGACCCGGGAGTTCCACAGATACGCAGTATTTT.

This clonotype was seen only a few times. The chain joins TRBV20-1 to TRBJ2-1; 9 bases fit TRBD2. The junction had 7 bases not matched to a gene; V was cut back by 6 bases and J by 4 bases. The CDR3 contains 14 residues. Germline loops: CDR1 DFQATT, CDR2 SNEGSKA (reference sequence). The CDR3 DNA reads TGCAGTGCCCCGACTAGCGGAGGATACAATGAGCAGTTCTTC. It is translated as CSAPTSGGYNEQFF.

At least ten counts were recorded for this clonotype. This chain uses TRBV5-4 with TRBJ2-7, with 7 bases identical to TRBD1. The CDR3 totals 15 residues. Germline loops: CDR1 SGHNT, CDR2 YYREEE (reference sequence). V dropped 4 bases and J dropped 6; count of bases not matched to a gene: 13. CDR3 bases: TGTGCCAGCAGCGAAGGGGGCGACACTCCCGGCGAGCAGTACTTC. Protein product: CASSEGGDTPGEQYF.

This clonotype was recorded many times. The chain is built from TRBV28 and TRBJ2-7; 7 nucleotides align to TRBD1. Germline V gene data show CDR1 as MDHEN and CDR2 as SYDVKM. With 6 bases clipped from V and 2 bases from J, the junction kept 7 bases outside the gene matches. This CDR3 is built from 14 residues. The CDR3 sequence: CASSPTGRAYEQYF. CDR3 sequence (DNA): TGTGCCAGCAGCCCGACAGGGAGAGCCTACGAGCAGTACTTC.

This clonotype came up many times. This chain uses TRBV18 with TRBJ2-7; 9 nucleotides line up with TRBD1. Trimming took 4 bases from V and 0 from J; bases not matched to a gene: 4. The V gene's germline CDR1 is KGHSH and CDR2 LQKENI. The CDR3 extends over 15 amino acids. The CDR3 DNA follows: TGTGCCAGCTCACTGGACAGGGGAGCCTCCTACGAGCAGTACTTC. Protein product: CASSLDRGASYEQYF.

This chain uses TRBV24-1 with TRBJ2-3, with TRBD1 matching over 10 bases. V was pared by 3 bases and J by 5 bases, with 4 bases of the junction left unmatched. Germline CDR1 and CDR2: KGHDR and SFDVKD. The CDR3 is made up of 15 amino acids. DNA for the CDR3: TGTGCCACCAGTGATCCAGGGACAGGGGTAGATACGCAGTATTTT. This sequence encodes CATSDPGTGVDTQYF.

The V gene is TRBV12-3 or TRBV12-4, the J gene TRBJ2-1, with 9 bases matching TRBD2. Unmatched junction bases numbered 8, after V lost 7 bases and J lost 4 bases. The CDR3 length is 15 residues. The CDR3 sequence: CASTRAGGPYNEQFF. DNA for the CDR3: TGTGCCAGCACCCGAGCGGGAGGACCTTACAATGAGCAGTTCTTC.

The chain combines TRBV6-2 or TRBV6-3 with TRBJ2-1; 9 bases agree with TRBD2. Germline V gene lookup returns CDR1 MNHEY and CDR2 SVGEGT. Losses at the gene ends were 5 bases for V and 9 bases for J; bases not matched to a gene: 8. This CDR3 spans 14 amino acids. This CDR3 reads CASSDGAGGVEQFF. The CDR3 nucleotides read TGTGCCAGCAGTGACGGGGCGGGAGGGGTTGAGCAGTTCTTC.

This clonotype was seen at least ten times. The V call is TRBV3-1, the J call TRBJ2-2, with D possibly TRBD2 on 6 matching bases. Trimming removed 0 bases from V and 6 bases from J, with 14 bases in between. The CDR3 totals 16 residues. The germline CDR1 and CDR2 sequences are LGHDT and YNNKEL (reference sequence). CDR3 coding DNA: TGTGCCAGCAGCCAAGACCGAGCGGGTGAATCCGGGGAGCTGTTTTTT. Its protein is CASSQDRAGESGELFF. The full variable domain, its missing parts supplied by reference TRBV3-1 and TRBJ2-2, is DTAVSQTPKYLVTQMGNDKSIKCEQNLGHDTMYWYKQDSKKFLKIMFSYNNKELIINETVPNRFSPKSPDKAHLNLHINSLELGDSAVYFCASSQDRAGESGELFFGEGSRLTVL.

This clonotype was seen only a few times. This sequence joins TRBV20-1 and TRBJ2-2; TRBD2 matches 7 bases. V dropped 0 bases and J dropped 7; count of bases not matched to a gene: 8. This CDR3 spans 15 amino acids. The germline CDR1 and CDR2 sequences are DFQATT and SNEGSKA (reference sequence). DNA for the CDR3: TGCAGTGCTAGAGATCCGAGCGGGACCGGCGGGGAGCTGTTTTTT. Its translation is CSARDPSGTGGELFF.

This clonotype was counted at least ten times. J is TRBJ1-5 and V is TRBV12-5, with 12 bases identical to TRBD1. In germline, CDR1 is LGHNT, CDR2 FRNRAP. Germline trimming cut 1 base from V and 2 bases from J; bases unmatched to any gene: 6. This CDR3 is built from 18 residues. CDR3: CASGLAGQGAFGNQPQHF. CDR3 DNA sequence: TGTGCTAGTGGTTTGGCGGGACAGGGGGCGTTTGGCAATCAGCCCCAGCATTTT.

This clonotype was detected many times. The CDR3 is CASSPMLTGPGTGELFF. Here the CDR3 DNA reads TGTGCCAGCAGCCCGATGCTGACAGGGCCGGGCACCGGGGAGCTGTTTTTT. The rearrangement uses TRBV5-5 and TRBJ2-2, with 7 bases lining up with TRBD1. The CDR3 is 17 amino acids. The trim removed 4 bases at V and 4 bases at J, leaving 13 bases unmatched. Germline V gene sequence: CDR1 SGHKS, CDR2 YYEKEE (reference sequence).

This clonotype was detected many times. CDR3 DNA: TGTGCCAGCAGATCTCTAGCGGGAGGGTACGAGCAGTACTTC. Translation: CASRSLAGGYEQYF. This sequence joins TRBV7-8 and TRBJ2-7, with 12 bases identical to TRBD2. The CDR3 is 14 amino acids. The V gene end was trimmed by 6 bases and the J gene end by 4 bases; junction bases not matched to a gene: 4. CDR1 is SGHVS and CDR2 is FQNEAQ in the germline V gene. The whole variable domain, remainder taken from reference TRBV7-8 and TRBJ2-7, is GAGVSQSPRYKVAKRGQDVALRCDPISGHVSLFWYQQALGQGPEFLTYFQNEAQLDKSGLPSDRFFAERPEGSVSTLKIQRTQQEDSAVYLCASRSLAGGYEQYFGPGTRLTVT.

On this clonotype itself: A much larger clone sits a single nucleotide away, making a read error possible. The conserved phenylalanine or tryptophan is not found at the CDR3 terminus, so this likely reflects a read error. The V call is TRBV27, the J call TRBJ2-7; TRBD1 aligns across 9 bases. Looked up from germline, CDR1 is MNHEY and CDR2 is SMNVEV (reference sequence). The CDR3 spans 15 residues. Trimming removed 7 bases from V and 4 bases from J; junction bases left unmatched: 11. CDR3 DNA: TGTGCCAGCAACCCCGGGACAGGGCCCACTTACGAGCAGTACCTC. Its protein is CASNPGTGPTYEQYL.

This clonotype was seen at least ten times. The rearrangement joins TRBV3-1 to TRBJ2-7; D may be TRBD1 or TRBD2 (5 bases each). Germline CDR1 reads LGHDT; CDR2 reads YNNKEL (reference sequence). This CDR3 is 14 amino acids long. V lost 3 bases to trimming and J lost 1 base, with 10 bases between them. CDR3: CASSQGRASYEQYF. In DNA form, the CDR3 reads TGTGCCAGCAGCCAGGGACGGGCATCCTACGAGCAGTACTTC.

This clonotype was recorded at least ten times. The V and J genes are TRBV5-1 and TRBJ2-1; TRBD2 matches at 11 bases. Trimming took 0 bases from V and 1 from J; bases not matched to a gene: 3. Germline values: CDR1 SGHRS, CDR2 YFSETQ. There are 17 residues in the CDR3. CDR3 region: CASSLVVAGGSYNEQFF. Written as DNA, the CDR3 is TGCGCCAGCAGCTTGGTGGTAGCGGGGGGGTCCTACAATGAGCAGTTCTTC.

This clonotype was counted at least ten times. The rearrangement joins TRBV4-1 to TRBJ2-7, with no clear D. The CDR3 consists of 15 residues. V shed 0 bases and J shed 0 bases, with 9 bases lying between them. Germline loops: CDR1 MGHRA, CDR2 YSYEKL. The CDR3 loop reads CASSQDQRTSYEQYF. CDR3 nucleotides: TGCGCCAGCAGCCAAGATCAGAGGACCTCCTACGAGCAGTACTTC.

In this sample, this clonotype turned up a few times. The chain recombines TRBV4-1 with TRBJ2-1; 14 nucleotides match TRBD2. The J segment lost 8 bases and the V segment lost 4 bases, leaving 7 bases of the junction unmatched. This CDR3 has 16 residues. Germline CDR1 and CDR2: MGHRA and YSYEKL. Written as DNA, the CDR3 is TGCGCCAGCAGCCTAGGGACTAGCGGGAGTATCGATGAGCAGTTCTTC. Amino acids: CASSLGTSGSIDEQFF.

This clonotype was seen only a few times. This rearrangement joins TRBV20-1 to TRBJ1-5, with TRBD1 identical over 9 bases. Per germline, CDR1 DFQATT and CDR2 SNEGSKA (reference sequence). The length of the CDR3 is 13 residues. V lost 3 bases to trimming and J lost 5 bases; unmatched junction nucleotides: 2. This chain's CDR3 is CSASGQGYQPQHF. The CDR3 bases are TGCAGTGCTAGTGGACAGGGGTATCAGCCCCAGCATTTT.

This clonotype turned up a few times. The rearrangement joins TRBV5-1 to TRBJ2-5; TRBD1 is a possible D gene (5 bases). Germline-derived CDR1 and CDR2 are SGHRS and YFSETQ. The CDR3 is 15 amino acids. Trimming left V 4 bases short and J 3 bases short, with 16 bases between. CDR3 nucleotides: TGCGCCAGCAGCCCTTGGGGCAGACGGGAAGAGACCCAGTACTTC. Protein sequence: CASSPWGRREETQYF.

The sample holds a few counts of this clonotype. The chain carries TRBV20-1 and TRBJ2-4; no clear D gene. The germline V gene encodes CDR1 DFQATT and CDR2 SNEGSKA (reference sequence). Trimming cost V 7 bases and J 8 bases, with 12 bases left between them. The length of the CDR3 is 11 residues. The CDR3 reads CSVYFQYIQYF. CDR3 coding DNA: TGCAGTGTCTACTTCCAGTACATTCAGTACTTC.

This clonotype was observed at least ten times. The gene calls are TRBV3-1 and TRBJ1-1, with D unresolved. There are 14 residues in the CDR3. V lost 1 base to trimming and J lost 4 bases, with 10 bases between them. Germline loops: CDR1 LGHDT, CDR2 YNNKEL (reference sequence). The CDR3 sequence is CASSQVSSGTEAFF. CDR3 sequence (DNA): TGTGCCAGCAGCCAAGTCTCTTCGGGCACTGAAGCTTTCTTT.